This is a list of T cell receptor beta chains from one sample in a study of shared clonotypes between healthy human individuals. The assay was immunoSEQ multiplex PCR, and TCRdb's table has in-frame clones only and misses some. Here the sample spans roughly 2,000,000 clones, about 94% being singletons. The sample comprised naive CD8+ T cells from PBMCs. The origin of the receptors is a man younger than 30 in good health. Some clones in this sample may be carry-over from other donors' samples. The CDR3 runs from the conserved cysteine through the conserved F or W. A D gene is named only where the DNA matches it firmly. The listing skips clone size in some rows; elsewhere it reads once, few, many or a size class.

NA	TRBV11-2	TRBJ2-1	NA	TGTGCCAGCAGCTTCCCTTTGGGCCACGGGAATGAGCAGTTCTTC	CASSFPLGHGNEQFF
NA	TRBV14	TRBJ2-7	NA	TGTGCCAGCAGCCAAGGTCTAGCAACCCTTCTCGAGCAGTACTTC	CASSQGLATLLEQYF
NA	TRBV9	TRBJ2-5	NA	TGTGCCAGCAGCGTAGAGGTTGAAGAGACCCAGTACTTC	CASSVEVEETQYF
TRBD1	TRBV28	TRBJ2-1	NA	TGTGCCAGCAGTTGGACAGGGTACTACAATGAGCAGTTCTTC	CASSWTGYYNEQFF
TRBD1	TRBV11-2	TRBJ2-7	NA	TGTGCCAGCAGCCCAGGTCCCGGGACAGGGGCCCACGAGCAGTACTTC	CASSPGPGTGAHEQYF
NA	TRBV7-6	TRBJ2-1	NA	TGTGCCAGCAGCCCCGAACTAGAAGATGAGCAGTTCTTC	CASSPELEDEQFF
NA	TRBV27	TRBJ2-1	NA	TGTGCCAGAGGAAACCTTTCCTACAATGAGCAGTTCTTC	CARGNLSYNEQFF
TRBD2	TRBV5-8	TRBJ2-7	NA	TGTGCCAGCAGCTTACGGGGGGGATACGAGCAGTACTTC	CASSLRGGYEQYF
TRBD2	TRBV11-2	TRBJ2-1	NA	TGTGCCAGCAGCTTACTAGCGGGAGGGCATGGGCAGTTCTTC	CASSLLAGGHGQFF
NA	TRBV27	TRBJ1-1	NA	TGTGCCAGCAGTTTACCAGGGACTGAAGCTTTCTTT	CASSLPGTEAFF
TRBD2	TRBV9	TRBJ2-1	NA	TGTGCCAGCAGCGCCGGGGGGCTAGCGGGAATTACCAGCTCCTACAATGAGCAGTTCTTC	CASSAGGLAGITSSYNEQFF
TRBD2	TRBV5-1	TRBJ2-3	NA	TGCGCCAGCAGCGGTGGGACTAGCGGGAGGGCCCAGTACACAGATACGCAGTATTTT	CASSGGTSGRAQYTDTQYF
NA	TRBV27	TRBJ1-4	NA	TGTGCCAGCAGTTTTCGACAGAAGAATGAAAAACTGTTTTTT	CASSFRQKNEKLFF
NA	TRBV6-4	TRBJ2-3	NA	TGTGCCAGCGGAGGTAGGGCTAGCAGAGTTTTCATCAGGCCAGATACGCAGTATTTT	CASGGRASRVFIRPDTQYF
TRBD1	TRBV9	TRBJ1-4	NA	TGTGCCAGCAGCGCTTCGACAGGGCCATCGTCGGCTAATGAAAAACTGTTTTTT	CASSASTGPSSANEKLFF
TRBD1	TRBV29-1	TRBJ1-4	NA	TGCAGCGCCTGGGGGGGGAGGGACAGGTCTAATGAAAAACTGTTTTTT	CSAWGGRDRSNEKLFF
TRBD2	TRBV7-6	TRBJ2-2	NA	TGTGCCAGCAGCCTGAATTCCGGGACTAGCGGGATTGAGACCACCGGGGAGCTGTTTTTT	CASSLNSGTSGIETTGELFF
NA	TRBV2	TRBJ2-1	NA	TGTGCCAGCAGTGAAGCGGTCTGGCGGAGCCGGAACGTGGATGAGCAGTTCTTC	CASSEAVWRSRNVDEQFF
NA	TRBV4-3	TRBJ2-7	NA	TGCGCCAGCAGCCAAGACCCAATGGAGTGGGGCTCCTACGAGCAGTACTTC	CASSQDPMEWGSYEQYF
NA	TRBV30	TRBJ1-2	NA	TGTGCCAGAAGGGACCTAATTAACTATGGCTACACCTTC	CARRDLINYGYTF
NA	TRBV4-1	TRBJ1-1	once	TGCGCCAGCACCAACACGTTGATTAACACTGAAGCTTTCTTT	CASTNTLINTEAFF
TRBD2	TRBV19	TRBJ2-1	NA	TGTGCCAGTAGTATTCAGCGGACTAGCGGTAATGAGCAGTTCTTC	CASSIQRTSGNEQFF
TRBD1	TRBV6-6	TRBJ2-7	NA	TGTGCCAGCAGTTCCCCCGGGACAGGGGGGCTCGAGCAGTACTTC	CASSSPGTGGLEQYF
TRBD2	TRBV9	TRBJ2-1	NA	TGTGCCAGCAGCGTAGGGCCAGCGGGGGTGTACAATGAGCAGTTCTTC	CASSVGPAGVYNEQFF
TRBD2	TRBV7-9	TRBJ2-2	once	TGTGCCAGCAGCTTGAGTACTAGCGGGAATGTTGCCGGGGAGCTGTTTTTT	CASSLSTSGNVAGELFF
TRBD2	TRBV7-8	TRBJ2-7	NA	TGTGCCAGCAGCTCAAGACTAGCGGGGTACGAGCAGTACTTC	CASSSRLAGYEQYF
NA	TRBV27	TRBJ2-2	NA	TGTGCCAGCAGTATCCCCGCGGCCGGGGAGCTGTTTTTT	CASSIPAAGELFF
NA	TRBV27	TRBJ2-4	NA	TGTGCCAGCTCCGAAGGGGGGGGAAACATTCAGTACTTC	CASSEGGGNIQYF
TRBD1	TRBV4-1	TRBJ2-7	NA	TGCGCCAGCAGCCAAGAGTCCAGGGGGCCCAGCGAGCAGTACTTC	CASSQESRGPSEQYF
NA	TRBV27	TRBJ2-7	NA	TGTGCCAGCAGCCTCCGACATAACTACGAGCAGTACTTC	CASSLRHNYEQYF
NA	TRBV4-3	TRBJ1-4	once	TGCGCCAGCAGCCGATTAACCGGGACCGATGAAAAACTGTTTTTT	CASSRLTGTDEKLFF
NA	TRBV11-1	TRBJ2-7	NA	TGTGCCAGCAGCCCACCCCTGGCTGGCTCCTACGAGCAGTACTTC	CASSPPLAGSYEQYF
NA	TRBV27	TRBJ2-7	NA	TGTGCCAGCAGTTTATCCAGGGGGGCCAACGAGCAGTACTTC	CASSLSRGANEQYF
NA	TRBV28	TRBJ1-3	NA	TGTGCCATGAGAAAACGGAGGGGAAACACCATATATTTT	CAMRKRRGNTIYF
NA	TRBV7-9	TRBJ2-7	once	TGTGCCAGCAGCCAGAAAGTGGGACCCAACCCCTACGAGCAGTACTTC	CASSQKVGPNPYEQYF
NA	TRBV11-2	TRBJ2-1	once	TGTGCCAGCAGCTTAGGACCTAACAATGAGCAGTTCTTC	CASSLGPNNEQFF
NA	TRBV9	TRBJ2-7	NA	TGTGCCAGCAGCTCAGGGACGGGAGCCTACGAGCAGTACTTC	CASSSGTGAYEQYF
NA	TRBV5-5	TRBJ2-7	NA	TGTGCCAGCAGCTCGCCGACGTGGGCGGAGCAGTACTTC	CASSSPTWAEQYF
TRBD2	TRBV9	TRBJ2-3	NA	TGTGCCAGCAGCCCTTTTGGAGCGGGAATGGGTAGCGCCACAGATACGCAGTATTTT	CASSPFGAGMGSATDTQYF
NA	TRBV28	TRBJ1-4	NA	TGTGCCAGCAGTTGGGGTAAAGCTTTTAATGAAAAACTGTTTTTT	CASSWGKAFNEKLFF
NA	TRBV28	TRBJ2-1	NA	TGTGCCAGCAGACAGGACGGAGGTGATCAGTTCTTC	CASRQDGGDQFF
NA	TRBV19	TRBJ1-4	NA	TGTGCCAGTAGTATGTTGGCCAGGTCTAGGCAACTAATCGATGAAAAACTGTTTTTT	CASSMLARSRQLIDEKLFF
TRBD2	TRBV2	TRBJ2-1	NA	TGTGCCAGCAAGAGACTAGCGGGAGACTCCTACAATGAGCAGTTCTTC	CASKRLAGDSYNEQFF
TRBD2	TRBV7-8	TRBJ2-3	NA	TGTGCCAGCAGGAGACTAGCGGGAGGGCCTGGGGGAGATACGCAGTATTTT	CASRRLAGGPGGDTQYF
TRBD1	TRBV29-1	TRBJ1-2	NA	TGCAGCGTTGAAGACCCCCAGGGGGCCGTCTATGGCTACACCTTC	CSVEDPQGAVYGYTF
TRBD1	TRBV27	TRBJ2-5	NA	TGTGCCAGCAGTTCCGGGGATTGGGACAGGTCGGAGGAGACCCAGTACTTC	CASSSGDWDRSEETQYF
NA	TRBV9	TRBJ2-1	NA	TGTGCCAGCAGCGTAGAGGCAGAGCAGTTCTTC	CASSVEAEQFF